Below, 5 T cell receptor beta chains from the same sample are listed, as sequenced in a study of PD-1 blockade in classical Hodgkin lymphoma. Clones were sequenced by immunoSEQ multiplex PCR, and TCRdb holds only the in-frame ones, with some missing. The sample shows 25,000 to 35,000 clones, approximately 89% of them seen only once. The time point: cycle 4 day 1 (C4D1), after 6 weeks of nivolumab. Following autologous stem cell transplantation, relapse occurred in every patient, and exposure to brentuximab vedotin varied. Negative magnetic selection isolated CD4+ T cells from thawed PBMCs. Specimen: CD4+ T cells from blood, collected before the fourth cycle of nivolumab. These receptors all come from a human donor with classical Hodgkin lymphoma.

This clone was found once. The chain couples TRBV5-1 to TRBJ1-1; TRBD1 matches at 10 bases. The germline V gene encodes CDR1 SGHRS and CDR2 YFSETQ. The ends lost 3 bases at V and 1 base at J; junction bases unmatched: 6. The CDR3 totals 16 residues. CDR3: CASSSATGGRNTEAFF. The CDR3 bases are TGCGCCAGCAGCTCGGCGACAGGGGGCCGGAACACTGAAGCTTTCTTT.

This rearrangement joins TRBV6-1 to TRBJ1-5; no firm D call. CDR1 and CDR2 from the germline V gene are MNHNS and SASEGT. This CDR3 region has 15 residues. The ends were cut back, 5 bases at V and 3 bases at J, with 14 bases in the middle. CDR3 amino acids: CASSNGQPLNQPQHF. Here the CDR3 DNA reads TGTGCCAGCAGTAATGGGCAGCCGCTCAATCAGCCCCAGCATTTT.

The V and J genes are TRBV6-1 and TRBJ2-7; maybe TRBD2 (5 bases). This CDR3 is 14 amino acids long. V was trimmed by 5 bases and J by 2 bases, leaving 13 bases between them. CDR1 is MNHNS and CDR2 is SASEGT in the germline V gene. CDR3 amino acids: CASSLNTGAYEQYF. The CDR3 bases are TGTGCCAGCAGTTTAAATACCGGGGCCTACGAGCAGTACTTC.

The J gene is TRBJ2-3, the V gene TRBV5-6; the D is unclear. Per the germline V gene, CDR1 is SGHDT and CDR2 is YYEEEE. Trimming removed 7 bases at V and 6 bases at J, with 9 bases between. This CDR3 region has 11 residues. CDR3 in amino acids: CASRRSDTQYF. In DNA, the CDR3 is TGTGCCAGCCGAAGATCGGATACGCAGTATTTT. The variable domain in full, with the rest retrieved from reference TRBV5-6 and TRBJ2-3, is DAGVTQSPTHLIKTRGQQVTLRCSPKSGHDTVSWYQQALGQGPQFIFQYYEEEERQRGNFPDRFSGHQFPNYSSELNVNALLLGDSALYLCASRRSDTQYFGPGTRLTVL.

The CDR3 loop reads CASSLVPSTGYTF. The CDR3 nucleotides read TGCGCCAGCAGCTTGGTACCCTCTACTGGCTACACCTTC. The chain uses TRBV5-1 and TRBJ1-2; the D is unclear. The CDR3 length is 13 residues. V gave up 0 bases and J gave up 7 bases, with 10 bases separating them. The germline V gene encodes CDR1 SGHRS and CDR2 YFSETQ.